These T cell receptor beta chains were read from a single sample in a study of blood T cell repertoires in COVID-19. Sequencing was performed with immunoSEQ multiplex PCR; in TCRdb, only in-frame clones are kept and a portion is missing. The table includes hundreds of thousands of clones, approximately 83% detected once. Sequencing was carried out using peripheral blood. These receptors were collected from a man aged 80 or over with acute or convalescent COVID-19. Each CDR3 is given without its conserved first and last residue. Each record gives: V gene, D gene, CDR3 protein. D genes are given only for firm matches.

TRBV28	.	ASSLYGTPDQPQH
TRBV10-3	.	AISESTGYGELF
TRBV5-1	TRBD1	ASSLDPGGNSPLH
TRBV7-2	.	ASSLVAVSTDTQY
TRBV28	.	ASTNVREEQF
TRBV18	.	ASSFTGFDEQY
TRBV11-2	TRBD1	ASSLNRGTGETQY
TRBV3-1/TRBV3-2	TRBD1	ASSQVRITGGAQKLF
TRBV5-1	TRBD1	ASRNAGGSSYNEQF
TRBV4-1	.	ASSQERVSNYGYT
TRBV7-9	.	ASSLDLGGTEAF
TRBV7-9	.	ASSYSFPSGYGYT
TRBV10-3	.	AIRSGGNTGELF
TRBV7-2	TRBD1	ASSLEGQGYQPQH
TRBV3-1/TRBV3-2	.	ASSQLPNEQF
TRBV18	TRBD1	ASSPGTGGLSSPLH
TRBV6-5	TRBD2	ASRDTSGGKNIQY
TRBV7-9	.	ASSLAPMNTEAF
TRBV5-1	TRBD2	ASSLGRGLASNEQF
TRBV19	.	ASSIYTNEKLF
TRBV5-1	.	ASSLWGRTGANVLT
TRBV6-6	.	ASRNPPRGAFETF
TRBV19	.	ASSLYSGRELF